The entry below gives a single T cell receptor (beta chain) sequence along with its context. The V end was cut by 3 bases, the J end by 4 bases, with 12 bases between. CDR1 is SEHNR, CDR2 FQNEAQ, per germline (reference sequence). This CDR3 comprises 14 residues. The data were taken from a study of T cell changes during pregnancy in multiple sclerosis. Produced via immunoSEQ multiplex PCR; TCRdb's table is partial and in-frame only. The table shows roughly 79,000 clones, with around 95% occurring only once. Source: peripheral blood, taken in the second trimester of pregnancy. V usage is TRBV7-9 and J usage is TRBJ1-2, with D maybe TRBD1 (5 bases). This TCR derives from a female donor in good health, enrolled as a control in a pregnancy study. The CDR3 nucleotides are TGTGCCAGCAGCTTCCACGGGGGAGCCTATGGCTACACCTTC. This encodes CASSFHGGAYGYTF.